A single sample gave rise to the 3 T cell receptor beta chains below, sequenced in a study of blood T cell repertoires in COVID-19. TCRdb keeps only in-frame clones here, not all; method: immunoSEQ multiplex PCR. The table shows approximately 150,000 clones, with 84% occurring only once. Sequencing used peripheral blood. These receptors originate from a young man with COVID-19, enrolled during active disease.

V is TRBV18 and J is TRBJ2-1; 16 bases match TRBD2. The germline V gene encodes CDR1 KGHSH and CDR2 LQKENI. The V segment lost 4 bases and the J segment 10 bases; nucleotides outside the gene matches: 4. This CDR3 region has 15 residues. In DNA form, the CDR3 reads TGTGCCAGCTCACAGGGGACTAGCGGGAGGGCCGAGCAGTTCTTC. It specifies CASSQGTSGRAEQFF.

The rearrangement uses TRBV18 and TRBJ2-2; TRBD1 might be the D (6 bases). The germline V gene encodes CDR1 KGHSH and CDR2 LQKENI. Deletions cut 3 bases from V and 1 base from J, with 9 bases between. CDR3 length: 15 amino acids. CDR3 DNA: TGTGCCAGCTCACCGGACAGACTGAACACCGGGGAGCTGTTTTTT. Translating gives CASSPDRLNTGELFF. The entire variable domain, with the rest obtained from reference TRBV18 and TRBJ2-2, is as follows: NAGVMQNPRHLVRRRGQEARLRCSPMKGHSHVYWYRQLPEEGLKFMVYLQKENIIDESGMPKERFSAEFPKEGPSILRIQQVVRGDSAAYFCASSPDRLNTGELFFGEGSRLTVL.

The rearrangement uses TRBV13 and TRBJ2-3; 9 nucleotides agree with TRBD2. This CDR3 spans 15 amino acids. In germline, CDR1 is PRHDT, CDR2 FYEKMQ (reference sequence). J was trimmed by 2 bases and V by 2 bases; bases with no gene match: 2. CDR3 loop: CASSLLAGITDTQYF. The CDR3 DNA sequence: TGTGCCAGCAGCTTACTAGCGGGGATCACAGATACGCAGTATTTT.